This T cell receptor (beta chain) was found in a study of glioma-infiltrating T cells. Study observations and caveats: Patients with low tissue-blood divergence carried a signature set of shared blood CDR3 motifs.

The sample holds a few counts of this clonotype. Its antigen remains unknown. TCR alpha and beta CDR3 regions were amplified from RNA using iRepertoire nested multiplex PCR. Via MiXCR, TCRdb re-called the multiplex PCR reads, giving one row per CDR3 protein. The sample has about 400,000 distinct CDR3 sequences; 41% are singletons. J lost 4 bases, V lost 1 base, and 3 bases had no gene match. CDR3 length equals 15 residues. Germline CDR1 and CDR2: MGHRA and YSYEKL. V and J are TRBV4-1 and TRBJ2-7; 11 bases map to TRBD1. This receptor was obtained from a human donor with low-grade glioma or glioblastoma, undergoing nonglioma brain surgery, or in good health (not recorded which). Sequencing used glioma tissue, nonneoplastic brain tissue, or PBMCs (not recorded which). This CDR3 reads CASSQGRDRGYEQYF. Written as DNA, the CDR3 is TGCGCCAGCAGCCAAGGCCGGGACAGGGGGTACGAGCAGTACTTC.